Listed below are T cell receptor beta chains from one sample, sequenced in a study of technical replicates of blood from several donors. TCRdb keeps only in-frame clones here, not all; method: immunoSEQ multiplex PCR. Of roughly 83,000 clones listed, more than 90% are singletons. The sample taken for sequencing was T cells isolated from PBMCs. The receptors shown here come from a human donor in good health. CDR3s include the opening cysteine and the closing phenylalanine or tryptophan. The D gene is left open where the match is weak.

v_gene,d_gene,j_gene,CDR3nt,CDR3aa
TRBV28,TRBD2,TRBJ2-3,TGTGCCAGCCGCTATCCTCCAATGACTAGCGGGGGGGCCACACGCAGCACAGATACGCAGTATTTT,CASRYPPMTSGGATRSTDTQYF
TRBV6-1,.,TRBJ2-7,TGTGCCAGCAGGACGGGGGGACAACGCATGGGGGAGCAGTACTTC,CASRTGGQRMGEQYF
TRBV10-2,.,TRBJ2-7,TGCGCCAGCAGTGAGGGGCTCCCCTACGAGCAGTACTTC,CASSEGLPYEQYF
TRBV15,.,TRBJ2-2,TGTGCCACCAGCAGAGATGGCCAGGGTAACACCGGGGAGCTGTTTTTT,CATSRDGQGNTGELFF
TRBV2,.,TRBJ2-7,TGTGCCAGCAGTCCGTCTCCGGGAAGCTACGAGCAGTACTTC,CASSPSPGSYEQYF
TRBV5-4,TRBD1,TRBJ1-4,TGTGCCAGCAGCCCGGGCGGACAGGGGGCGGGAAAACTGTTTTTT,CASSPGGQGAGKLFF
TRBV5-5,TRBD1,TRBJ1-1,TGTGCCAGCAGCAAGGGACAGGGCGGCGATGAAGCTTTCTTT,CASSKGQGGDEAFF
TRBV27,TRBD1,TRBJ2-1,TGTGCCAGCAGTTACCTGGACAGGGACAATGAGCAGTTCTTC,CASSYLDRDNEQFF
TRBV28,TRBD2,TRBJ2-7,TGTGCCAGCAGTCCCGGACTAGCGGGCCTGTCTTTCTTC,CASSPGLAGLSFF
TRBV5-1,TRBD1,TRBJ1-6,TGCGCCAGCAGCTGGACTAAACAGGGGGCTAATTCTAATTCACCCCTCCACTTT,CASSWTKQGANSNSPLHF
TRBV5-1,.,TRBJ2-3,TGCGCCAGCAGCTTGACAGGTTACACAGATACGCAGTATTTT,CASSLTGYTDTQYF
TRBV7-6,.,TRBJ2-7,TGTGCCAGCAGCTTACGGTCGCCTGCCTACGAGCAGTACTTC,CASSLRSPAYEQYF